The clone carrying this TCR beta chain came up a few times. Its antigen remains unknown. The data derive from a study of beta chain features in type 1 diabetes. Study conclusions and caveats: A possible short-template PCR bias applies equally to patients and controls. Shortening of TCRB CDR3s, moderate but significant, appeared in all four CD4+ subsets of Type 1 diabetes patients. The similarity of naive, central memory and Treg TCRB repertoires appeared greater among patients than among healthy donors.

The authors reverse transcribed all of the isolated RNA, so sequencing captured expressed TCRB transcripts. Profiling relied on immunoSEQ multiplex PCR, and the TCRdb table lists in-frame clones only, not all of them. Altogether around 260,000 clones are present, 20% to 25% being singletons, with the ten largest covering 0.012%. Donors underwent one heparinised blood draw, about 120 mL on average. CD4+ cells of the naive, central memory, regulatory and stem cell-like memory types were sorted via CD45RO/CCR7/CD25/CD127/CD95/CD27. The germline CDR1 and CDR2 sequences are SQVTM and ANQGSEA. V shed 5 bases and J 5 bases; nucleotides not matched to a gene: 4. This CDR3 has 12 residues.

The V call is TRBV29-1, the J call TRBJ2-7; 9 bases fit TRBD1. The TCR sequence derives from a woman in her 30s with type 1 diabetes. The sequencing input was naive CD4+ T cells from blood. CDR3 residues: CSVRTGVNEQYF. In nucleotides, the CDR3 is TGCAGCGTTCGGACAGGGGTTAACGAGCAGTACTTC.